Sequencing of this T cell receptor beta chain was carried out in a study of regulatory T cells in long-lasting Graves disease. Building the TCR beta libraries relied on iRepertoire HTBI primers, and CDR3 regions underwent Arm-PCR. TCRdb processed the multiplex PCR reads anew with MiXCR; each CDR3 protein has one entry. The sample lists some 600,000 distinct CDR3 sequences, approximately 16% occurring once. Time point in this sample: newly diagnosed GD, antithyroid drugs for less than 3 months. RNA from PBMCs was the source of the TCR library. The V gene end was trimmed by 6 bases and the J gene end by 4 bases; junction bases not matched to a gene: 10. The CDR3 runs to 15 residues. Germline assignment: CDR1 SNHLY and CDR2 FYNNEI. The same data also went into a second study, on T cells in Graves' hyperthyroidism and ophthalmopathy. Per that study: The study used the HTBI primer set for a first-round RT-PCR of the TCR CDR3. Through a model of 13 V-J features, ophthalmopathy was separated from stable hyperthyroidism.

The specimen was peripheral blood mononuclear cells (PBMCs), collected at new diagnosis, from a patient treated with antithyroid drugs. The TCR was taken from a man aged 18 to 29 with Graves disease. This sequence joins TRBV2 and TRBJ1-2; 8 bases are shared with TRBD1. The CDR3, as DNA: TGTGCCAGCAGCCCAACAGGGGGGGTGGTCTATGGCTACACCTTC. This codes for CASSPTGGVVYGYTF.